This T cell receptor beta chain is from a study of control samples from healthy donors and cancer patients. CDR3 length equals 13 residues. Germline V gives CDR1 GTSNPN, CDR2 SVGIG (reference sequence). The V and J ends lost 4 bases and 0 bases respectively, with 9 bases between them. Generated by immunoSEQ multiplex PCR, the TCRdb table keeps only in-frame clones and is missing some. The sample consists of more than 100,000 clones, around 93% of them appearing once. Material for sequencing was blood. This chain connects TRBV30 to TRBJ2-5; no firm D call. The sequence was collected from a young man in good health. The DNA for the CDR3 is TGTGCCTGGAACCCAGCGTACCAAGAGACCCAGTACTTC. It yields the protein CAWNPAYQETQYF.